This entry features one TCR beta chain sequence. The use of a sample-barcoded 5' primer and a J-beta primer mix characterized a second PCR of about 6 to 12 cycles. TCRdb passed the 5' RACE reads through MiXCR, listing each CDR3 protein once. The sample records 650,000 to 1,000,000 distinct CDR3 sequences, about 34% being singletons. The sample is drawn from a study of blood T cells in healthy people across ages. The receptor comes from a man in his late teens or twenties in good health. Source material: blood.

The CDR3 protein is CASSYRGGANTQYF. The CDR3 region has the DNA TGTGCCAGCAGTTACCGCGGGGGGGCCAATACGCAGTATTTT. The chain is built from TRBV6-2 or TRBV6-3 and TRBJ2-3, with 9 positions matching TRBD2. The CDR3 loop spans 14 amino acids. V trimming: 2 bases; J trimming: 7 bases; junction bases outside the gene matches: 4. Germline assignment: CDR1 MNHEY and CDR2 SVGEGT.